This TCR beta chain was obtained from a study of low-dose radiotherapy and immunotherapy resistance in tumors. Study-wide context: The fractionation for Cohort 1 was 0.5 Gy per fraction every 2 weeks, totaling 6.5 Gy. Patients were treated with intravenous nivolumab at 240 mg every two weeks and were also dosed with ipilimumab at 1 mg/kg every six weeks.

This sample's time point: before trial treatment. Inclusion covered patients whose advanced solid tumors lacked tumor-infiltrating lymphocytes. There are 13 residues in the CDR3. Trimming left V 1 base short and J 7 bases short, with 12 bases between. Germline lookup yields CDR1 DFQATT and CDR2 SNEGSKA (reference sequence). Covering alpha and beta chains, TRAV- and TRBV-specific primers were used for the first-strand cDNA. TCR amplification involved 20 PCR cycles with a constant-region primer and V-primer adapter. TCRdb re-derived calls from the reads in MiXCR, one entry per CDR3 protein. Seen here are 55,000 to 80,000 distinct CDR3 sequences, around 27% observed once, and the top ten hold 6.6%. This clonotype was detected many times.

This sequence was found in a male donor with rectosigmoid adenocarcinoma. This chain links TRBV20-1 with TRBJ2-3; perhaps TRBD2 as D (5 bases). Sequenced here: PBMCs, sampled before treatment. The CDR3, as DNA: TGCAGTGCTAGAGGGACTGTTCTCAATACGCAGTATTTT. Protein product: CSARGTVLNTQYF.